This TCR beta chain was captured in a study of Ad26.COV2.S vaccination and SARS-CoV-2 variants. Method: immunoSEQ multiplex PCR; TCRdb's copy keeps in-frame clones and lacks some. This sample yields hundreds of thousands of clones, of which about 90% are seen a single time; around 4% belongs to the top ten. This CDR3 has 16 residues. Germline CDR1 reads SEHNR; CDR2 reads FQNEAQ (reference sequence). The V gene end was trimmed by 7 bases and the J gene end by 7 bases; junction bases not matched to a gene: 13. This rearrangement joins TRBV7-9 to TRBJ2-2; 9 bases agree with TRBD1. The sequence came from a human donor who had recovered from COVID-19. Sequences were derived from peripheral blood, sampled after recovery from COVID-19. The CDR3 loop is CASIADSGTGLGELFF. For the CDR3, the DNA is TGTGCCAGCATCGCCGATTCCGGGACAGGGCTCGGGGAGCTGTTTTTT.